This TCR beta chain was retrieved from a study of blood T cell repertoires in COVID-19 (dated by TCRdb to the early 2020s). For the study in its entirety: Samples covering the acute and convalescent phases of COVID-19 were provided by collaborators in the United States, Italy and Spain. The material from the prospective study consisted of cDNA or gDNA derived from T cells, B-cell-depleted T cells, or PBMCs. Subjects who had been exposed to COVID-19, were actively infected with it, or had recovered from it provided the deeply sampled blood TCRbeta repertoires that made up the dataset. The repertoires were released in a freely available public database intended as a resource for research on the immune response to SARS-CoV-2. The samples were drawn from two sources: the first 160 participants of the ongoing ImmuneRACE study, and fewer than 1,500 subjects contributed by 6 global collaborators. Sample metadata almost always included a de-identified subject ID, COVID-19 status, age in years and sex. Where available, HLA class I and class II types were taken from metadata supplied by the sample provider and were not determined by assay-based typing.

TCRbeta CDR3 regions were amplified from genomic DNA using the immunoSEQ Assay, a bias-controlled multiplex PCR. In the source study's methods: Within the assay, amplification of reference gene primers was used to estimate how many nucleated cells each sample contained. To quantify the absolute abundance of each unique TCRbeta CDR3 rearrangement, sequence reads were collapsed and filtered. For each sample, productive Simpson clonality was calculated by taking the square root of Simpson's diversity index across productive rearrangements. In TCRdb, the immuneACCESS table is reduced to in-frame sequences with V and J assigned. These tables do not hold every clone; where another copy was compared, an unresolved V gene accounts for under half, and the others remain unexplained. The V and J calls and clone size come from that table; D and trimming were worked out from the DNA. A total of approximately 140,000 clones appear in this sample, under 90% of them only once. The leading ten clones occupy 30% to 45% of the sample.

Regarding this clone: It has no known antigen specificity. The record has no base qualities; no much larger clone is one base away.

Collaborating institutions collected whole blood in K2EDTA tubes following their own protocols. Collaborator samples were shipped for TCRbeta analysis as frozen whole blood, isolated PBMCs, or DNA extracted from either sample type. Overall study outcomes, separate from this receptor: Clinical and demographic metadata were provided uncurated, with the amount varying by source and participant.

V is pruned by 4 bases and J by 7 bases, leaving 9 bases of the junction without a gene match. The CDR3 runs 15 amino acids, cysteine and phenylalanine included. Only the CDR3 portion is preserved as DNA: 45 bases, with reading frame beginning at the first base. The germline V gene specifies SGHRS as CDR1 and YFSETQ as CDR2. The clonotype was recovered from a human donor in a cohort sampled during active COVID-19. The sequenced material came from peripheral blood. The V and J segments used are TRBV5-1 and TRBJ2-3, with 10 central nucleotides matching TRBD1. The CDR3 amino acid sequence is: CASSAGGQGTYTQYF. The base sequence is TGCGCCAGCAGCGCGGGGGGACAGGGGACGTATACGCAGTATTTT. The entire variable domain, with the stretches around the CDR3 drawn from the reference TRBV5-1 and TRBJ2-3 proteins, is KAGVTQTPRYLIKTRGQQVTLSCSPISGHRSVSWYQQTPGQGLQFLFEYFSETQRNKGNFPGRFSGRQFSNSRSEMNVSTLELGDSALYLCASSAGGQGTYTQYFGPGTRLTVL.